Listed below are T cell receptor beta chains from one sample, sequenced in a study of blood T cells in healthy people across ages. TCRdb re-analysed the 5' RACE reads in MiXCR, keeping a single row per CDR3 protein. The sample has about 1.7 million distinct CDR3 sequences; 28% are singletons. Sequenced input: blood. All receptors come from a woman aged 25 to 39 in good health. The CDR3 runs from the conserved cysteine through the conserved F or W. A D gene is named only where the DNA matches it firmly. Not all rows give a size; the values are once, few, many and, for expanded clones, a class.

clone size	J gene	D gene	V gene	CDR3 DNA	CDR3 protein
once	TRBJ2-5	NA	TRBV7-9	TGTGCCAGCAACTTAGTATTGGCAGGCTTCCAAGAGACCCAGTACTTC	CASNLVLAGFQETQYF
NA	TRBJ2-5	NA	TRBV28	TGTGCCAGCAAAAGGGCAGGGGATATGCAAGAGACCCAGTACTTC	CASKRAGDMQETQYF
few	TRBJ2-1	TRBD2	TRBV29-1	TGCAGCGGGGTAAGCGGGGGAATGTTCTTC	CSGVSGGMFF
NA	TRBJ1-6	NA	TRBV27	TGTGCCAGCAGAACAAACGATCAGAGGAATTCACCCCTCCACTTT	CASRTNDQRNSPLHF
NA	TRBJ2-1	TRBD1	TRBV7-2	TGTGCCAGCACAGGGGGCCGGGGACGGGAGCAGTTCTTC	CASTGGRGREQFF
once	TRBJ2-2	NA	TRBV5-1	TGCGCCAGCAGCCTAGGGTCCAGCGGGGAGCTGTTTTTT	CASSLGSSGELFF
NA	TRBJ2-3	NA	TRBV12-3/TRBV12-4	TGTGCCAGCAGTTTATGGGTGCCCGCAGATATGCAGTATTTT	CASSLWVPADMQYF
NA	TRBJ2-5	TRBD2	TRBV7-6	TGTGCCAGCAGCTCCTCGACTCCAGCGGGAGTTGGCAGCGAGACCCAGTACTTC	CASSSSTPAGVGSETQYF
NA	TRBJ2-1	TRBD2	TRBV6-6	TGTGCCAGCAGTTACGCGGGGGGGAGCTCCTACAATGAGCAGTTCTTC	CASSYAGGSSYNEQFF
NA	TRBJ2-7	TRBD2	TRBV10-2	TGCGCCAGCAGCTATGACAGGGTAGCGGGAGGGAGCTCCTACGAGCAGTACTTC	CASSYDRVAGGSSYEQYF
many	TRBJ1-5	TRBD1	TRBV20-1	TGCAGTGCCTCACAGGGGGCTCAACAGCCCCAGCATTTT	CSASQGAQQPQHF
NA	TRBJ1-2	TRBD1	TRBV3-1	TGTGCCAGCAGCCATCTGGACAGGGTACGCTATGGCTACACCTTC	CASSHLDRVRYGYTF
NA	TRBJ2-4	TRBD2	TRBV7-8	TGTGCCAGCACCCTACGACTAGCGGATGCAGCCAAAAACATTCAGTACTTC	CASTLRLADAAKNIQYF
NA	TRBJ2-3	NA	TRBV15	TGTGCCACCAGCGCTACAACCACAGATACGCAGTATTTT	CATSATTTDTQYF
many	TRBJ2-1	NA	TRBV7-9	TGTGCCAGCAGCTTAAACGCCAACAATGAGCAGTTCTTC	CASSLNANNEQFF
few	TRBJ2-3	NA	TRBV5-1	TGCGCCAGCAGCTGGGGCGAGACAGATACGCAGTATTTT	CASSWGETDTQYF
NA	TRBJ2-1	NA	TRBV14	TGTGCCAGCAGCCAAGTCGGGGCGGATGAGCAGTTCTTC	CASSQVGADEQFF
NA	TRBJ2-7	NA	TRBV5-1	TGCGCCAGCAGTTGGAGGGGGGACAGCTCCTACGAGCAGTACTTC	CASSWRGDSSYEQYF
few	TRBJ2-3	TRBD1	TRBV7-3	TGTGCCAGCAGCCCCCCAGGGGGGCAGTATTTT	CASSPPGGQYF
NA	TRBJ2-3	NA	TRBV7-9	TGTGCCAGCAGCTACGACCAGGCAGATACGCAGTATTTT	CASSYDQADTQYF
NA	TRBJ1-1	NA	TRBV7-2	TGTGCCAGCAGCTTAGGGTCTCAGGCGAACACTGAAGCTTTCTTT	CASSLGSQANTEAFF
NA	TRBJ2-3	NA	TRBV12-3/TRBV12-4	TGTGCCAGCAGCCCCGACATTAGCACAGATACGCAGTATTTT	CASSPDISTDTQYF
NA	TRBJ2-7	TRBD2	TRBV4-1	TGCGCCAGCAGCCAAGAAGGGGTGTTGAGGGAGGGAGGCGAGCAGTACTTC	CASSQEGVLREGGEQYF
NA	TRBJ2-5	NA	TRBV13	TGTGCCAGCAGCTACTGGACGGGCGAACAGTACTTC	CASSYWTGEQYF
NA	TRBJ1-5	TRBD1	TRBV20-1	TGCAGTGCCCCCGGACAGGGCGCGAATCAGCCCCAGCATTTT	CSAPGQGANQPQHF
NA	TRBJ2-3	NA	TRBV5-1	TGCGCCAGCAGCCCTGGGACCGGGACTGGCACAGATACGCAGTATTTT	CASSPGTGTGTDTQYF
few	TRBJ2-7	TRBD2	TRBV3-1	TGTGCCTCCGGACTAGTGGAAGAGCAGTACTTC	CASGLVEEQYF
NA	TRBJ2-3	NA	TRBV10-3	TGTGCCATCAGTGAGTCGGCGGGGGCTGCGCAGTATTTT	CAISESAGAAQYF
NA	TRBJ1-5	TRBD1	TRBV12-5	TGTGCTAGTGGCCCACCGGGACAGGGATATCAGCCCCAGCATTTT	CASGPPGQGYQPQHF
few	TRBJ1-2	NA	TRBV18	TGTGCCAGCTCTCGGGACTCGGGGGACTATGGCTACACCTTC	CASSRDSGDYGYTF
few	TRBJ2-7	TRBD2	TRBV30	TGTGCCTGGAGTACCCGGGGGGGAACCTTGGCCGAGCAGTACTTC	CAWSTRGGTLAEQYF
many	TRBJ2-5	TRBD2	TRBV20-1	TGCAGTGCTACCAATAGCGGGAGCCCCCAAGAGACCCAGTACTTC	CSATNSGSPQETQYF
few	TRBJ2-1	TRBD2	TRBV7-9	TGTGCCAGCAGCTTACCCAAGGGCCGGGAGGGCTTGTTGGATGAGCAGTTCTTC	CASSLPKGREGLLDEQFF
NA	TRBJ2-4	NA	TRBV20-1	TGCAGTGCTAGGTACGGGGACCAGTACTTC	CSARYGDQYF
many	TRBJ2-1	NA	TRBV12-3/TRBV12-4	TGTGCCAGCAGTTCCCGGGGGAGCTCCTACAATGAGCAGTTCTTC	CASSSRGSSYNEQFF
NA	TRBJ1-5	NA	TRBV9	TGTGCCAGCAGCGAACAGGGCTTTCGGCCCCAGCATTTT	CASSEQGFRPQHF
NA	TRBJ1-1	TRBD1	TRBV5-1	TGCGCCAGCAAGCTGGACAGGGGGCCAACTGAAGCTTTCTTT	CASKLDRGPTEAFF
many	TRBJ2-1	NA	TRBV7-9	TGTGCCCGCTCGTGGATAGCCGTGGGCAATGAGCAGTTCTTC	CARSWIAVGNEQFF
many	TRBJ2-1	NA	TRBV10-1	TGCGCCAGCAGTGATAGTGAGCAGTTCTTC	CASSDSEQFF
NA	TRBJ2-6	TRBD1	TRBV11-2	TGTGCCAGCAGCTTACTCCTCGACAGGGTAGGAGTGGGCGCCAACGTCCTGACTTTC	CASSLLLDRVGVGANVLTF
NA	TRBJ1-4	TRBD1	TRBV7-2	TGTGCCAGCAGCGGAGGGACAGGGCGGGATGAAAAACTGTTTTTT	CASSGGTGRDEKLFF
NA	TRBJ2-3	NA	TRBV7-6	TGTGCCAGCAGCCAATCACACTCCGGCACAGATACGCAGTATTTT	CASSQSHSGTDTQYF
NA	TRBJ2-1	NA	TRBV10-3	TGTGCCATCAGTGCCCTAACGGGGCCAAATGAGCAGTTCTTC	CAISALTGPNEQFF
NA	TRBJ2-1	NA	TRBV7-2	TGTGCCAGCAGCCCTGCAGCTTATTGGGGAAATGAGCAGTTCTTC	CASSPAAYWGNEQFF
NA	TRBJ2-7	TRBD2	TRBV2	TGTGCCAGCAGTGAAGCGTGGCGGGGGGCCACCTACGAGCAGTACTTC	CASSEAWRGATYEQYF
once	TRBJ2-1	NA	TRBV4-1	TGCGCCAGCAGCCAAGATAGCGCCGATGAGCAGTTCTTC	CASSQDSADEQFF
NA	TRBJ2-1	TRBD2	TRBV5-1	TGCGCCAGCAGCTTCACTATAGCGGGAGGGTACAATGAGCAGTTCTTC	CASSFTIAGGYNEQFF
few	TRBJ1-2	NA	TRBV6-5	TGTGCCAGCAGTTACCATGGGGGAAGGATATACTATGGCTACACCTTC	CASSYHGGRIYYGYTF